This T cell receptor beta chain was sequenced during a study of CD8 T cells in ankylosing spondylitis. This clonotype was observed at least ten times. Its antigen is undetermined. Points from the study as a whole: Disease-associated clones were reportedly significantly overrepresented in matched ankylosing spondylitis synovial fluid. The study identified a TCR beta motif of seven or eight highly homologous variants that appeared characteristic of ankylosing spondylitis blood. As for the disease-linked clones, they showed a CD8+ phenotype and occurred at relatively low frequencies in peripheral blood.

The ends were cut back, 0 bases at V and 7 bases at J, with 6 bases in the middle. CDR1 MNHEY and CDR2 SMNVEV come from the germline V gene (reference sequence). The CDR3 extends over 13 amino acids. TCR beta libraries were made by quantitative 5'-RACE with molecular barcodes. TCRdb recomputed calls from the 5' RACE reads with MiXCR, one row per CDR3 protein. The sample contains roughly 700,000 distinct CDR3 sequences, 15% to 20% of which appear only once. The sequenced sample was blood, either unsorted or a sorted T cell fraction (not recorded which). This rearrangement joins TRBV27 to TRBJ2-2; D ambiguous. The clonotype was recovered from a male donor with ankylosing spondylitis. DNA for the CDR3: TGTGCCAGCAGTTTATCAGGTCGCGGGGAGCTGTTTTTT. It codes for CASSLSGRGELFF.